This T cell receptor (beta chain) was observed in a study of CXCR3-negative and CXCR3-positive naive CD8 T cells. This CDR3 comprises 14 residues. Germline V gene data show CDR1 as SQVTM and CDR2 as ANQGSEA. Preparation of TRB cDNA libraries relied on 5' RACE carrying UMI labels. TCRdb reprocessed the 5' RACE reads and stores each CDR3 protein as one record, lacking DNA. The sample totals roughly 90,000 distinct CDR3 sequences. The chain couples TRBV29-1 to TRBJ2-4; TCRdb selects TRBD1, and the lack of DNA leaves this call unchecked. The TCR was taken from a human donor in good health. Some clones in this sample may be carry-over from other donors' samples. Sequencing was performed on naive CXCR3- CD8+ T cells from blood. Subset meaning: CD45RO-CCR7+CD27+CD95- naive CD8+ T cells lacking CXCR3 (TNR3-). Here the CDR3 reads CSVIGGDVKNIQYF.